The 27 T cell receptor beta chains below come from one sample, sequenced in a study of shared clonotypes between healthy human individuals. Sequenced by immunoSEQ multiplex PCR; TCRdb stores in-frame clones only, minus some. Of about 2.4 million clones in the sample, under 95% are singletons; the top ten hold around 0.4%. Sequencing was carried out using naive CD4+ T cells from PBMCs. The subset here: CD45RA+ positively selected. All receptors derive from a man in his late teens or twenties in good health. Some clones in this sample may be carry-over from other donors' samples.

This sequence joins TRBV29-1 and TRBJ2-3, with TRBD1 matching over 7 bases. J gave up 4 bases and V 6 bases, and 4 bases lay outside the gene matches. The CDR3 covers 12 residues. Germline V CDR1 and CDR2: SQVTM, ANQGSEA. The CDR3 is CSVGGWADTQYF. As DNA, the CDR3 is TGCAGCGTAGGGGGCTGGGCAGATACGCAGTATTTT.

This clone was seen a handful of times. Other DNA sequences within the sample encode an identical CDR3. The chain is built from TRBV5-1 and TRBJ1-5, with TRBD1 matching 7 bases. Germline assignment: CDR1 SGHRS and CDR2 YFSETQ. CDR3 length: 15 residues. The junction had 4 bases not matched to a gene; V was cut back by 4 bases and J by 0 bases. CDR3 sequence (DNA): TGCGCCAGCAGCCCGACAGGGAATAGCAATCAGCCCCAGCATTTT. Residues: CASSPTGNSNQPQHF.

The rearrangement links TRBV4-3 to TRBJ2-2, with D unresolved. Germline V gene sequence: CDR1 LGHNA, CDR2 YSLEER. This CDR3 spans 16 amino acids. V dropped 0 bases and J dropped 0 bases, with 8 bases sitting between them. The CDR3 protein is CASSQEGRANTGELFF. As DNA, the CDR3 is TGCGCCAGCAGCCAAGAAGGGCGCGCGAACACCGGGGAGCTGTTTTTT.

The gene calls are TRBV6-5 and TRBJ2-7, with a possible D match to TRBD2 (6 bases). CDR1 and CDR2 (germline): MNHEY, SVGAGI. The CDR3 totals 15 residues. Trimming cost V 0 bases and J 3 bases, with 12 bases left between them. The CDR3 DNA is TGTGCCAGCAGTTACTCCGGAGGGGCCCGCTACGAGCAGTACTTC. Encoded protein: CASSYSGGARYEQYF.

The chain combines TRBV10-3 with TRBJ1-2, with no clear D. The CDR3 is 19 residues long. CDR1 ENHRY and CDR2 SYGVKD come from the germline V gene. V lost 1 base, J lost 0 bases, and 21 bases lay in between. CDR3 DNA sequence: TGTGCCATCAGTGAGTTACTTGGATCATTCCCTTCCGCTAACTATGGCTACACCTTC. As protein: CAISELLGSFPSANYGYTF.

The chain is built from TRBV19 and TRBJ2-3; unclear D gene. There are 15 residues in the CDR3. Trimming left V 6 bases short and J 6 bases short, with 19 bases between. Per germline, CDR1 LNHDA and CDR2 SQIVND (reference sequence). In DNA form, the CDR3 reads TGTGCCAGTAGAATCACAGCTTGGGATGGGGATACGCAGTATTTT. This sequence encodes CASRITAWDGDTQYF. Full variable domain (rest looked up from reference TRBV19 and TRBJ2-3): DGGITQSPKYLFRKEGQNVTLSCEQNLNHDAMYWYRQDPGQGLRLIYYSQIVNDFQKGDIAEGYSVSREKKESFPLTVTSAQKNPTAFYLCASRITAWDGDTQYFGPGTRLTVL.

CDR3 loop: CASSRRQGGRYEQYF. CDR3 in DNA: TGTGCCAGCAGTCGAAGACAGGGGGGGCGCTACGAGCAGTACTTC. The chain links TRBV5-5 to TRBJ2-7; TRBD1 matches 9 bases. The length of the CDR3 is 15 residues. The ends lost 5 bases at V and 3 bases at J; junction bases unmatched: 9. Germline lookup yields CDR1 SGHKS and CDR2 YYEKEE (reference sequence).

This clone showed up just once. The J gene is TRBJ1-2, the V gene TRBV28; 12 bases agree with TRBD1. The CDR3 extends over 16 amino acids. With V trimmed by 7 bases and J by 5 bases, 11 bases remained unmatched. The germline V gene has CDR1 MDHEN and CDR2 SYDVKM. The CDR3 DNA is TGTGCCAGCACCTCTTCGGGACAGGGGGCGTTTTATGGCTACACCTTC. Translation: CASTSSGQGAFYGYTF.

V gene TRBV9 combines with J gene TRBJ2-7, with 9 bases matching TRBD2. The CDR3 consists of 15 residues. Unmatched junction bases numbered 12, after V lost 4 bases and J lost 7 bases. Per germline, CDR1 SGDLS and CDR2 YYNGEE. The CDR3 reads CASSSGAGGPWEQYF. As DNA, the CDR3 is TGTGCCAGCAGCTCCGGGGCGGGAGGGCCTTGGGAGCAGTACTTC. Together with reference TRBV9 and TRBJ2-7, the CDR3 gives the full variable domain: DSGVTQTPKHLITATGQRVTLRCSPRSGDLSVYWYQQSLDQGLQFLIQYYNGEERAKGNILERFSAQQFPDLHSELNLSSLELGDSALYFCASSSGAGGPWEQYFGPGTRLTVT.

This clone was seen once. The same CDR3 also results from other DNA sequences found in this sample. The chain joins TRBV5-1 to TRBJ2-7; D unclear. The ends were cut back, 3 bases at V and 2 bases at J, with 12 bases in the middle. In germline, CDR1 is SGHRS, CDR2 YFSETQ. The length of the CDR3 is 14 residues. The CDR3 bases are TGCGCCAGCAGCTGGACCGGAACCACCTACGAGCAGTACTTC. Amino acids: CASSWTGTTYEQYF.

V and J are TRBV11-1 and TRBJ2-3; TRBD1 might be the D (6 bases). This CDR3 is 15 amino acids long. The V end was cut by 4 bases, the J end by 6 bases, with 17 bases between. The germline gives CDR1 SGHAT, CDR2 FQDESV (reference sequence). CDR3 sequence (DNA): TGTGCCAGCAGCTCCCCGGACAGCTCTGCGGATACGCAGTATTTT. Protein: CASSSPDSSADTQYF.

The CDR3 DNA reads TGTGCCAGCAGCTCCGTGGGACTAGGGGCCTCCGAGCAGTACTTC. Residues: CASSSVGLGASEQYF. This chain uses TRBV7-2 with TRBJ2-7; 8 nucleotides agree with TRBD2. This CDR3 region has 15 residues. Germline assignment: CDR1 SGHTA and CDR2 FQGNSA. Germline trimming cut 4 bases from V and 6 bases from J; bases unmatched to any gene: 11.

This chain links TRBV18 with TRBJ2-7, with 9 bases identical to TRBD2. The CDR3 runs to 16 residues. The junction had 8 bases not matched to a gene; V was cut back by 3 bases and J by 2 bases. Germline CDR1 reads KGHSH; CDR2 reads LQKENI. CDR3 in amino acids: CASSPNLAGVTYEQYF. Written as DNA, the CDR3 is TGTGCCAGCTCACCCAACTTAGCGGGGGTAACCTACGAGCAGTACTTC.

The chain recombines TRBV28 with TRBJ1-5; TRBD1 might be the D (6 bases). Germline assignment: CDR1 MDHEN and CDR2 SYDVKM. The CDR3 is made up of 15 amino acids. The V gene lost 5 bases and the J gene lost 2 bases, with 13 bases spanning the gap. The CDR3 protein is CASSVLGGGNQPQHF. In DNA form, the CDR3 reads TGTGCCAGCAGTGTCCTAGGGGGTGGCAATCAGCCCCAGCATTTT. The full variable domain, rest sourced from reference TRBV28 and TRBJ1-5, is DVKVTQSSRYLVKRTGEKVFLECVQDMDHENMFWYRQDPGLGLRLIYFSYDVKMKEKGDIPEGYSVSREKKERFSLILESASTNQTSMYLCASSVLGGGNQPQHFGDGTRLSIL.

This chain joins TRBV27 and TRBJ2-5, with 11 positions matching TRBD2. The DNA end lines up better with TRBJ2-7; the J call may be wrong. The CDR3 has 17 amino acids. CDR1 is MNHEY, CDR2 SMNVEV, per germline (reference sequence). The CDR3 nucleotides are TGTGCCAGCAGTATATTAGCGGGAGGGTCATACCACTTCGAGCAGTACTTC. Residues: CASSILAGGSYHFEQYF.

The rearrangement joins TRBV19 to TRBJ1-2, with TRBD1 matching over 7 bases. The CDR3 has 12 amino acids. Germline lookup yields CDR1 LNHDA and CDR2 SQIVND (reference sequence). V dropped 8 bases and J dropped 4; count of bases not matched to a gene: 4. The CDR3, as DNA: TGTGCCAGTGTGGACAGGACCTATGGCTACACCTTC. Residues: CASVDRTYGYTF.

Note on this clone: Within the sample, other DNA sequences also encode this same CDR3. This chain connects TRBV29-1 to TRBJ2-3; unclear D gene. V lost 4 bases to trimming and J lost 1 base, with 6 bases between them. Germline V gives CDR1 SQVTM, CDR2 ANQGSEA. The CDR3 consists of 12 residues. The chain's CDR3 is CSVADGTDTQYF. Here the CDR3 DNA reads TGCAGCGTTGCAGACGGCACAGATACGCAGTATTTT.

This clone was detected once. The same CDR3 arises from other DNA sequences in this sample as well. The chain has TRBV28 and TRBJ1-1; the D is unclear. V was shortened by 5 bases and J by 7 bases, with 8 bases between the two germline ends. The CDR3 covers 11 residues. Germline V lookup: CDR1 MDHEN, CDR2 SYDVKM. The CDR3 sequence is CASSLNLEAFF. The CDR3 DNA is TGTGCCAGCAGTCTTAACCTTGAAGCTTTCTTT.

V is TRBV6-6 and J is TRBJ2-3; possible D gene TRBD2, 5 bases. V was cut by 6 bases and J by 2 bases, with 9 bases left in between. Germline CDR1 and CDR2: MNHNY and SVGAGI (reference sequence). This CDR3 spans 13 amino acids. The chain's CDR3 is CASRAGSTDTQYF. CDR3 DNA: TGTGCCAGCAGGGCGGGTTCCACAGATACGCAGTATTTT.

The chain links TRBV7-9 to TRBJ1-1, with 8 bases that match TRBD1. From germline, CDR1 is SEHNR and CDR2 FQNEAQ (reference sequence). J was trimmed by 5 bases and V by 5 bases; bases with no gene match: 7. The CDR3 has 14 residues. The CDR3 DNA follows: TGTGCCAGCAGCCAACCGAACAGGGGGACTGAAGCTTTCTTT. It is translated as CASSQPNRGTEAFF.

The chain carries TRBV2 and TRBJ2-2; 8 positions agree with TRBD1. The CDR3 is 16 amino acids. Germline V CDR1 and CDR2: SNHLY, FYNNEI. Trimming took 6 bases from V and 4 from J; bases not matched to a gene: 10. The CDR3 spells CASRIGGTGGTGELFF. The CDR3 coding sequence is TGTGCCAGCAGGATTGGGGGGACAGGTGGCACCGGGGAGCTGTTTTTT.

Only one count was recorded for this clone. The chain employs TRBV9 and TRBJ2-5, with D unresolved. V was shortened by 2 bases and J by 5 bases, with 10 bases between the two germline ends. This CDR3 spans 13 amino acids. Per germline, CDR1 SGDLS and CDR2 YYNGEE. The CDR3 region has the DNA TGTGCCAGCAGCGTCTCGGCGACGGAGACCCAGTACTTC. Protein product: CASSVSATETQYF.

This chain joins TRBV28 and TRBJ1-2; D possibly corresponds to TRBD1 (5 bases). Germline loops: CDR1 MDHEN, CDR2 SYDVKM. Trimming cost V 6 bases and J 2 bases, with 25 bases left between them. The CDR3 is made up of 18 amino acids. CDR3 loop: CASRDAGVLHGRNYGYTF. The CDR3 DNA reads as TGTGCCAGCAGGGACGCGGGGGTTCTCCACGGCCGCAACTATGGCTACACCTTC.

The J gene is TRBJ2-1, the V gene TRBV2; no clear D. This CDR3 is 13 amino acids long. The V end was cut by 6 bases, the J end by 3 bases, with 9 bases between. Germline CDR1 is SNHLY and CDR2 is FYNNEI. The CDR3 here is CASSVNVYNEQFF. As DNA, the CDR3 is TGTGCCAGCAGCGTGAACGTCTACAATGAGCAGTTCTTC.

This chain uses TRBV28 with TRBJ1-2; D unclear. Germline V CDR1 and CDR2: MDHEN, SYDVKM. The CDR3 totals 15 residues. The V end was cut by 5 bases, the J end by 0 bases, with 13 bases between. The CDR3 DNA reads TGTGCCAGCAGTGACCCGGGATCAGCTAACTATGGCTACACCTTC. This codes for CASSDPGSANYGYTF.

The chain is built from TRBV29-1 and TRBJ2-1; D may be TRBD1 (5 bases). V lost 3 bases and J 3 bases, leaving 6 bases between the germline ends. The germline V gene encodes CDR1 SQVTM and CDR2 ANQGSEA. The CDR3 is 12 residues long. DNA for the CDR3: TGCAGCGTTGAGCAGGGCTACAATGAGCAGTTCTTC. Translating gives CSVEQGYNEQFF.

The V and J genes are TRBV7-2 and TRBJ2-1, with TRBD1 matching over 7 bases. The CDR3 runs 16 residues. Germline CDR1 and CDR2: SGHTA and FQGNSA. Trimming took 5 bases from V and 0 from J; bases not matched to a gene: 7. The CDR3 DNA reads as TGTGCCAGCAGCCCACCGGGACAGAGCTCCTACAATGAGCAGTTCTTC. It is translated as CASSPPGQSSYNEQFF.